This T cell receptor beta chain was identified during a study of shared clonotypes between healthy human individuals. Study-level results: Sequencing depth was a factor that was expected to affect clonotype sharing among donors.

The germline CDR1 and CDR2 sequences are MDHEN and SYDVKM. The ends were cut back, 2 bases at V and 1 base at J, with 18 bases in the middle. This CDR3 region has 18 residues. In regard to this clone: Its antigen is as yet unknown.

In the authors' methods: Filtering of immunoSEQ junctional sequences could not match full-length read filtering. Clones were read by immunoSEQ multiplex PCR, and TCRdb kept only the in-frame ones, dropping some. For V, J and clone size, that table is used; D and trimming come from the DNA. The data hold 400,000 to 600,000 clones, with 60% to 80% observed a single time. The chain combines TRBV28 with TRBJ2-1; D is undetermined. The sequencing input was PBMCs. This clonotype was sampled from a woman between 40 and 55 years old in good health. Some clones in this sample may be carry-over from other donors' samples. CDR3 residues: CASSLEPSAHDSYNEQFF. The CDR3 nucleotides are TGTGCCAGCAGTTTAGAGCCGTCCGCCCACGATTCCTACAATGAGCAGTTCTTC.